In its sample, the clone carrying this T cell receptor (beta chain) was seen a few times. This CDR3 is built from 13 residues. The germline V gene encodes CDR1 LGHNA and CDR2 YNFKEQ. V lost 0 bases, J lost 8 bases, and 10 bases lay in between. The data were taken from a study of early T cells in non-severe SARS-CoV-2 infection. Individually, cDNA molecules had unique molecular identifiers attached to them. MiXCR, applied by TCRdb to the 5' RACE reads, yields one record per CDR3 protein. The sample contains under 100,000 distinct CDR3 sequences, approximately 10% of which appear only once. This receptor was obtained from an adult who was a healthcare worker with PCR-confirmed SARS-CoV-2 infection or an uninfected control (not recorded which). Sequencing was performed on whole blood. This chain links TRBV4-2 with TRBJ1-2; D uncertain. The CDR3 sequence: CASSQESPPGYTF. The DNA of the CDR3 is TGTGCCAGCAGCCAAGAGAGCCCCCCGGGCTACACCTTC.